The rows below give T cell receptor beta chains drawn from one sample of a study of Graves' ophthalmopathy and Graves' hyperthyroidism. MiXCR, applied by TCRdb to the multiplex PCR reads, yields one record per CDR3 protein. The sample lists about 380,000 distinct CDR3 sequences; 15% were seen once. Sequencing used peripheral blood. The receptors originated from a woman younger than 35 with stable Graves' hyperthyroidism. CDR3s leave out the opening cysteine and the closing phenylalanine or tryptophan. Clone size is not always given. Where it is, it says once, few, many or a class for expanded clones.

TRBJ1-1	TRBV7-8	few	ASSSRSGAGTEAF
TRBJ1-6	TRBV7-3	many	ASSQTHGGYNSPLH
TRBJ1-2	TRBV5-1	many	ASSPTSTGGDYGYT
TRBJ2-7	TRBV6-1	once	ASSHPSRSYEQY
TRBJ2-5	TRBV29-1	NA	SAEGQDETQY
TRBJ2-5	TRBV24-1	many	ATSDPTSVQETQY
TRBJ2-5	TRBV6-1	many	ASSLQGTQY
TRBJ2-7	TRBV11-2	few	ASSLEGTSTYEQY
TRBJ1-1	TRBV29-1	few	SVPTLGHSEAF
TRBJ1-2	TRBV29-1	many	SVEAQGSAGYT
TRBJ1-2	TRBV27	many	ASSWGEGLFGYT
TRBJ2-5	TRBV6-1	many	ASSEVLGGETQY
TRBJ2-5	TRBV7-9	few	ASSLGQDHGTQY
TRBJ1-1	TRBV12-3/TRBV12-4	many	ASSWTGLNTEAF
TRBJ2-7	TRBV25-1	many	ASSESVAGDYEQY
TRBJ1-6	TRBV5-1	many	ASSLGQGGNSPLH
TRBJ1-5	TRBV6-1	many	ASTAAVQPQH
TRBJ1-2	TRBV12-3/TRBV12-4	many	ASSLLGAEGYT
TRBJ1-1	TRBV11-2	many	ASRGRDTGANTEAF
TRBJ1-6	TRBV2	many	ASVTQPSYNSPLH
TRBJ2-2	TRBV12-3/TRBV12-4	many	ASSPGLAFTGELF
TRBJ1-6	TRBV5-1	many	ASSPLQGPNSPLH
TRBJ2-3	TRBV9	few	ASSVGDRGREDTQY
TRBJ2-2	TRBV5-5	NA	ASSDRGLTGELF
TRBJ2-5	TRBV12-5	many	ASASSDKYQEPQY
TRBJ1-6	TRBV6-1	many	ASRSDRAYNSPLH
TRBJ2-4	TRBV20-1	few	SARGRWAGDIKY
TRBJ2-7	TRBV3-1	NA	ASSQVPGLAGGPNEQY